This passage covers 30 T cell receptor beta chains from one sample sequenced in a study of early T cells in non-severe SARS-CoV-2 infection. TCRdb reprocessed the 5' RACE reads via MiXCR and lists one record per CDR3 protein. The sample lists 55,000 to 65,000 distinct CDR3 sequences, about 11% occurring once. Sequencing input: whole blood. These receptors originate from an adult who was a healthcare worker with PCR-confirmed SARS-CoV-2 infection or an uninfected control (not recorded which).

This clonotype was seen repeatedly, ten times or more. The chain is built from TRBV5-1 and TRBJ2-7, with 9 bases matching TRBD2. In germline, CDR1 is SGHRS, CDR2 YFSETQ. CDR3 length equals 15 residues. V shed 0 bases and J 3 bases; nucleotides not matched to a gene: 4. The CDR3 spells CASSLAAGGLYEQYF. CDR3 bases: TGCGCCAGCAGCTTGGCCGCGGGAGGGCTCTACGAGCAGTACTTC. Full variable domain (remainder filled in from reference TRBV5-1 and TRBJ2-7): KAGVTQTPRYLIKTRGQQVTLSCSPISGHRSVSWYQQTPGQGLQFLFEYFSETQRNKGNFPGRFSGRQFSNSRSEMNVSTLELGDSALYLCASSLAAGGLYEQYFGPGTRLTVT.

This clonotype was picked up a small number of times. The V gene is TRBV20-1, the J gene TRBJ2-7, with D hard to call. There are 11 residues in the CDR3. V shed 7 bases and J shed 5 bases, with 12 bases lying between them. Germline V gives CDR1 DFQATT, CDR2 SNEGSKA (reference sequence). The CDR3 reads CSVRRSNEQYF. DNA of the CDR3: TGCAGTGTACGTAGGTCCAACGAGCAGTACTTC.

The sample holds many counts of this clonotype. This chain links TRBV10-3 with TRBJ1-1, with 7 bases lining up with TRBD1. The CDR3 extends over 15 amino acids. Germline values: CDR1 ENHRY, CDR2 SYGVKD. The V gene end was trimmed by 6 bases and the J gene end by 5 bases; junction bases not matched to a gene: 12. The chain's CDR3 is CAIRGTALAGTEAFF. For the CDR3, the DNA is TGTGCCATCAGAGGGACAGCGTTAGCGGGTACTGAAGCTTTCTTT.

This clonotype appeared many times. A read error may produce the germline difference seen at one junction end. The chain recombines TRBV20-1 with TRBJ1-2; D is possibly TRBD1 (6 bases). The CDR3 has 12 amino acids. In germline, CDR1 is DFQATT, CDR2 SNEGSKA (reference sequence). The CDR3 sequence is CSVLWTAKNSYF. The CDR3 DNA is TGCAGTGTCCTCTGGACAGCCAAAAACTCTTACTTC.

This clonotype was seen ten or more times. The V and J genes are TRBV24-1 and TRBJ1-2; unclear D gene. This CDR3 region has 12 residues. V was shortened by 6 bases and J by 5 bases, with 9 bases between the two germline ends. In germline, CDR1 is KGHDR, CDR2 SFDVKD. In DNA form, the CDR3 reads TGTGCCACCAGTTCTACGGGGTATGGCTACACCTTC. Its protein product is CATSSTGYGYTF.

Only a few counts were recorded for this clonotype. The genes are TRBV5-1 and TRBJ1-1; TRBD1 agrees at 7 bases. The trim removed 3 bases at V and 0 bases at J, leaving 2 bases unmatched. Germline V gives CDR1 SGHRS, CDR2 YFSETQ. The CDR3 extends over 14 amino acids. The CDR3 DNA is TGCGCCAGCAGCTGGGACAGTTTGAACACTGAAGCTTTCTTT. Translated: CASSWDSLNTEAFF.

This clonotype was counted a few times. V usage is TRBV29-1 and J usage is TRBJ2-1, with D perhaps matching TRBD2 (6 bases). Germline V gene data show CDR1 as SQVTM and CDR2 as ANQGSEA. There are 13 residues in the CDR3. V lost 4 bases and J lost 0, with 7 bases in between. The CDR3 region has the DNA TGCAGCGTTGCCGGGAGCTCCTACAATGAGCAGTTCTTC. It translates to CSVAGSSYNEQFF.

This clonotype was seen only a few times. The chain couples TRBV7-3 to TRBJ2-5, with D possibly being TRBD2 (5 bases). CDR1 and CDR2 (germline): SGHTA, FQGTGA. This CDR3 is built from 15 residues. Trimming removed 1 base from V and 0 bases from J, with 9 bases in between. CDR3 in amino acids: CASSLMGSYQETQYF. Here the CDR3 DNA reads TGTGCCAGCAGCTTAATGGGGAGCTACCAAGAGACCCAGTACTTC.

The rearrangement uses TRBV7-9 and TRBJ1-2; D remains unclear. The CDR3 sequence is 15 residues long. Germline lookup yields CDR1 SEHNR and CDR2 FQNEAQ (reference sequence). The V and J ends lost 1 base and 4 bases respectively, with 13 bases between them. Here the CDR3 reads CASSLDFADIYGYTF. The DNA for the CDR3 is TGTGCCAGCAGCTTAGATTTCGCAGACATCTATGGCTACACCTTC.

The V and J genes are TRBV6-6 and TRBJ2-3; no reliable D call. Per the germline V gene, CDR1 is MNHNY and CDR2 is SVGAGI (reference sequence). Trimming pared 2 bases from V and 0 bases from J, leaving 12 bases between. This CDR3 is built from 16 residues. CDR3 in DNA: TGTGCCAGCAGTTACGTATGGGCCTCTAGCACAGATACGCAGTATTTT. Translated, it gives CASSYVWASSTDTQYF.

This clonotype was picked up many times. CDR3 nucleotides: TGTGCCAGCTTTACCCCGGCCTATGGCTACACCTTC. It is translated as CASFTPAYGYTF. This sequence joins TRBV19 and TRBJ1-2; D remains ambiguous. The ends were cut back, 9 bases at V and 4 bases at J, with 12 bases in the middle. The CDR3 runs 12 residues. Germline V lookup: CDR1 LNHDA, CDR2 SQIVND (reference sequence).

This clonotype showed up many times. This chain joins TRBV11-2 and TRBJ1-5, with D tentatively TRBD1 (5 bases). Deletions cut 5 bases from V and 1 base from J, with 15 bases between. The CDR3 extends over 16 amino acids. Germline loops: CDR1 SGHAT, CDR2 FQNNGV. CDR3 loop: CASSRGGGESNQPQHF. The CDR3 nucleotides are TGTGCCAGCAGCCGGGGCGGGGGAGAGAGCAATCAGCCCCAGCATTTT.

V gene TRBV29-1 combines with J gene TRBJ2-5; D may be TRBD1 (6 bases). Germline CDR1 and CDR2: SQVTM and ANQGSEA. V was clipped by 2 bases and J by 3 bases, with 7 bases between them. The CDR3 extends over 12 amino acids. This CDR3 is CSVERTEETQYF. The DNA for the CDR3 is TGCAGCGTTGAAAGGACAGAAGAGACCCAGTACTTC.

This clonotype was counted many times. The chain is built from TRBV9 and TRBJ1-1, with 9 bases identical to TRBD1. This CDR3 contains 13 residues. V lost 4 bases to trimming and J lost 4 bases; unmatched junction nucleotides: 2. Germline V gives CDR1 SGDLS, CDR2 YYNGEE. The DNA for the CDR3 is TGTGCCAGCAGCATGACAGGGGGCACTGAAGCTTTCTTT. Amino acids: CASSMTGGTEAFF. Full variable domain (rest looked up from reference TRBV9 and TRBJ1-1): DSGVTQTPKHLITATGQRVTLRCSPRSGDLSVYWYQQSLDQGLQFLIQYYNGEERAKGNILERFSAQQFPDLHSELNLSSLELGDSALYFCASSMTGGTEAFFGQGTRLTVV.

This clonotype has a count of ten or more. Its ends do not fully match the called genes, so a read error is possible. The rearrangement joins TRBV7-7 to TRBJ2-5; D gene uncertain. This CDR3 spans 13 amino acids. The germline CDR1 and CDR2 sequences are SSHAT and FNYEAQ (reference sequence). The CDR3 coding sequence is TGTGCTAGCAGCCCCGAGAACCAAGAGACCCAGTACTTC. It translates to CASSPENQETQYF. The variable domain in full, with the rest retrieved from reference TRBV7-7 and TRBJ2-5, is GAGVSQSPRYKVTKRGQDVTLRCDPISSHATLYWYQQALGQGPEFLTYFNYEAQPDKSGLPSDRFSAERPEGSISTLTIQRTEQRDSAMYRCASSPENQETQYFGPGTRLLVL.

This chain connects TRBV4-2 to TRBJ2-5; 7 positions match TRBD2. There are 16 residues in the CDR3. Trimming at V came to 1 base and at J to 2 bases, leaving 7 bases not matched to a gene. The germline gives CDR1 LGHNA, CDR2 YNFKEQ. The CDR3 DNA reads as TGTGCCAGCAGCCAAGCTGCGGGAGTAGTTCAAGAGACCCAGTACTTC. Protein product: CASSQAAGVVQETQYF.

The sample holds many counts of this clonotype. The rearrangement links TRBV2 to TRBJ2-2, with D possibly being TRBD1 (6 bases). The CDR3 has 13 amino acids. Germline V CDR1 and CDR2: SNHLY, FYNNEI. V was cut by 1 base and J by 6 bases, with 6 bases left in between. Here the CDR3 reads CASSEEGAGELFF. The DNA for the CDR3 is TGTGCCAGCAGTGAAGAGGGGGCCGGGGAGCTGTTTTTT.

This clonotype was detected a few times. The CDR3 sequence: CAISKSPGRNSPLHF. The CDR3 region has the DNA TGTGCCATCAGTAAGAGTCCGGGAAGAAATTCACCCCTCCACTTT. The chain recombines TRBV10-3 with TRBJ1-6, with D unclear. Per the germline V gene, CDR1 is ENHRY and CDR2 is SYGVKD. CDR3 length: 15 residues. Trimming left V 5 bases short and J 7 bases short, with 15 bases between.

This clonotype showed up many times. The CDR3 protein is CSASPRDRGHQPQHF. CDR3 coding DNA: TGCAGTGCTAGCCCCCGGGACAGGGGGCATCAGCCCCAGCATTTT. This rearrangement joins TRBV20-1 to TRBJ1-5; 12 bases align to TRBD1. The CDR3 runs 15 residues. Germline trimming cut 3 bases from V and 5 bases from J; bases unmatched to any gene: 5. Germline V gives CDR1 DFQATT, CDR2 SNEGSKA (reference sequence).

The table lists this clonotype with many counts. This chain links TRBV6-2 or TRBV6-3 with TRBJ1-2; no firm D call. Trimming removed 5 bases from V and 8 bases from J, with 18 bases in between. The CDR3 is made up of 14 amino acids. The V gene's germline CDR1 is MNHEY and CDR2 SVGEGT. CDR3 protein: CASSPVSALGGYTF. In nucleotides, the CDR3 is TGTGCCAGCAGTCCCGTCTCGGCGCTAGGCGGCTACACCTTC.

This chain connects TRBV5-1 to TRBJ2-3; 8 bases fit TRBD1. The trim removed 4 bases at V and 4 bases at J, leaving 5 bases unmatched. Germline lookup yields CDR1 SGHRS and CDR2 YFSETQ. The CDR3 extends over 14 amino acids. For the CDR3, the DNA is TGCGCCAGCAGCCCCGGACAGGGACCAGATACGCAGTATTTT. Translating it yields CASSPGQGPDTQYF. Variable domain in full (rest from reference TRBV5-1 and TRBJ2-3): KAGVTQTPRYLIKTRGQQVTLSCSPISGHRSVSWYQQTPGQGLQFLFEYFSETQRNKGNFPGRFSGRQFSNSRSEMNVSTLELGDSALYLCASSPGQGPDTQYFGPGTRLTVL.

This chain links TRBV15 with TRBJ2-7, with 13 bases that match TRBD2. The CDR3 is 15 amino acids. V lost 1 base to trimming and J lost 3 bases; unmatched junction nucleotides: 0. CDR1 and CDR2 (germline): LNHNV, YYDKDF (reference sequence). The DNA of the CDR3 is TGTGCCACCAGCAGAGGGACTAGCGGGAGCTACGAGCAGTACTTC. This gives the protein CATSRGTSGSYEQYF. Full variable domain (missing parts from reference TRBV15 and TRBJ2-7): DAMVIQNPRYQVTQFGKPVTLSCSQTLNHNVMYWYQQKSSQAPKLLFHYYDKDFNNEADTPDNFQSRRPNTSFCFLDIRSPGLGDTAMYLCATSRGTSGSYEQYFGPGTRLTVT.

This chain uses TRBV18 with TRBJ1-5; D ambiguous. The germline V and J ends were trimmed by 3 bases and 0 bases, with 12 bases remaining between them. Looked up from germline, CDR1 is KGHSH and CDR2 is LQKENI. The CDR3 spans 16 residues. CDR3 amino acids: CASSPGETYSNQPQHF. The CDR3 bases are TGTGCCAGCTCACCGGGTGAGACCTATAGCAATCAGCCCCAGCATTTT.

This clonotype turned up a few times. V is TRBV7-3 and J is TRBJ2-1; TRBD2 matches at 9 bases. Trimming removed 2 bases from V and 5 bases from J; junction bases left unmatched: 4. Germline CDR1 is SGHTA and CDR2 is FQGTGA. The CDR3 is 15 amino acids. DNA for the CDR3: TGTGCCAGCAGCTTAGGGCGGGAGGGCCACAATGAGCAGTTCTTC. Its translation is CASSLGREGHNEQFF.

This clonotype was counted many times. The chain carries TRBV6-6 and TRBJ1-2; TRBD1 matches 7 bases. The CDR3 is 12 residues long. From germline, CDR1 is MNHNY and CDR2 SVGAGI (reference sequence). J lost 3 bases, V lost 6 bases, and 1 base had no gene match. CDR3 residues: CASRTGDYGYTF. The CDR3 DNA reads TGTGCCAGCAGAACAGGGGACTATGGCTACACCTTC.

The CDR3 protein is CASSPPWDRAEQYF. CDR3 nucleotides: TGTGCCAGTAGCCCCCCCTGGGACAGGGCCGAGCAGTACTTC. The chain joins TRBV19 to TRBJ2-7, with 9 bases lining up with TRBD1. Per germline, CDR1 LNHDA and CDR2 SQIVND (reference sequence). CDR3 length equals 14 residues. Unmatched junction bases numbered 9, after V lost 6 bases and J lost 6 bases.

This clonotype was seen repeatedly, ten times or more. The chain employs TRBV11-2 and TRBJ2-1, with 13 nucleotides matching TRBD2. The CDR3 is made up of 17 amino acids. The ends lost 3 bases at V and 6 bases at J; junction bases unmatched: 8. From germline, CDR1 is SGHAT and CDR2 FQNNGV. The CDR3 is CASSFRSRTSGSNEQFF. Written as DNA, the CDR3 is TGTGCCAGCAGCTTCCGTTCGCGGACTAGCGGGAGCAATGAGCAGTTCTTC.

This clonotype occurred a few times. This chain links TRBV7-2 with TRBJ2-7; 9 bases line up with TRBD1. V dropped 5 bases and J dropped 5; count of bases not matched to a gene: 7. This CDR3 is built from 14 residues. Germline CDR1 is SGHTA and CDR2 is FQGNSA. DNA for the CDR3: TGTGCCAGCAGCCCAAGACAGGGGGGGCACGAGCAGTACTTC. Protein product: CASSPRQGGHEQYF. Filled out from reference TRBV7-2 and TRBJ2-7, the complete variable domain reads GAGVSQSPSNKVTEKGKDVELRCDPISGHTALYWYRQSLGQGLEFLIYFQGNSAPDKSGLPSDRFSAERTGGSVSTLTIQRTQQEDSAVYLCASSPRQGGHEQYFGPGTRLTVT.

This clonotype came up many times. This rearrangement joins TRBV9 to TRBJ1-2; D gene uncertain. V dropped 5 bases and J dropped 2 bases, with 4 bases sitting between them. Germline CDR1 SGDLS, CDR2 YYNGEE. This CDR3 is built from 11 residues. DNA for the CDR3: TGTGCCAGCAGGGAGAACTATGGCTACACCTTC. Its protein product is CASRENYGYTF.

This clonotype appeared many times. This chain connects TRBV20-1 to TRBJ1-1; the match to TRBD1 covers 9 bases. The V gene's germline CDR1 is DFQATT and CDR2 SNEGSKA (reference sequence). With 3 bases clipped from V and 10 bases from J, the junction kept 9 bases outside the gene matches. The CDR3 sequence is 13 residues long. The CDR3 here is CSASPGTGWGAFF. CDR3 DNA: TGCAGTGCTAGCCCCGGGACAGGGTGGGGAGCTTTCTTT.